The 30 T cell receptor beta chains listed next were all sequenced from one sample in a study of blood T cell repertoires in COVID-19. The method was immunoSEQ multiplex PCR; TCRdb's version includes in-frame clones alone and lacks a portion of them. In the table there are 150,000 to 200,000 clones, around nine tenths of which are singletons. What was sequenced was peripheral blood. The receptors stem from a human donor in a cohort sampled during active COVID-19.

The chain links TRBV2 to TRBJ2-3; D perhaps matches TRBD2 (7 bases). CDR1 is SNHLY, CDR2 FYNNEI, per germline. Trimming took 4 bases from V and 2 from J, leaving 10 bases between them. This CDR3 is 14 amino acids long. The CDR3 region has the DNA TGTGCCAGCAGTGTGCGGGGGCTCACAGATACGCAGTATTTT. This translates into CASSVRGLTDTQYF.

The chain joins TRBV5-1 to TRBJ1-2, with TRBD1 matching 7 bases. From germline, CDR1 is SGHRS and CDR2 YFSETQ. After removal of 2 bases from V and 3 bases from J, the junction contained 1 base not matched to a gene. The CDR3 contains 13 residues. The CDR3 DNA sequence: TGCGCCAGCAGCTTTGGACAGGACTATGGCTACACCTTC. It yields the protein CASSFGQDYGYTF.

The CDR3 DNA reads as TGCGCCAGCAGCCAAGAAACAGGGGGCGCACATACGCAGTATTTT. This gives the protein CASSQETGGAHTQYF. This chain links TRBV4-3 with TRBJ2-3; 9 positions agree with TRBD1. V shed 0 bases and J 7 bases; nucleotides not matched to a gene: 5. The CDR3 is made up of 15 amino acids. In germline, CDR1 is LGHNA, CDR2 YSLEER.

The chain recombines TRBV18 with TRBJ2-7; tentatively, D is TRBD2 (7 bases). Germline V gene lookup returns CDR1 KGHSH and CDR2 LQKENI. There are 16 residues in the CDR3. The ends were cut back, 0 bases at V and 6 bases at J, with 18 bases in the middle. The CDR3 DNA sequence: TGTGCCAGCTCACCACCTCTCATGGGGGGGGCGACCGAGCAGTACTTC. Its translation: CASSPPLMGGATEQYF.

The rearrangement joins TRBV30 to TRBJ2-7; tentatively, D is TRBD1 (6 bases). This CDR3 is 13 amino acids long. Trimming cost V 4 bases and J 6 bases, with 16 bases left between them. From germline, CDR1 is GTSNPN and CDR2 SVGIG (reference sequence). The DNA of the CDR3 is TGTGCCTGGACGGGACATTGGAGCGCCGAGCAGTACTTC. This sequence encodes CAWTGHWSAEQYF.

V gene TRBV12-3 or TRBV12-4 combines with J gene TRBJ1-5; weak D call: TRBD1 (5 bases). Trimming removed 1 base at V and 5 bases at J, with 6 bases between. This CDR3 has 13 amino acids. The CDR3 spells CASSLDRYQPQHF. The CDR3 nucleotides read TGTGCCAGCAGTTTAGACAGGTATCAGCCCCAGCATTTT.

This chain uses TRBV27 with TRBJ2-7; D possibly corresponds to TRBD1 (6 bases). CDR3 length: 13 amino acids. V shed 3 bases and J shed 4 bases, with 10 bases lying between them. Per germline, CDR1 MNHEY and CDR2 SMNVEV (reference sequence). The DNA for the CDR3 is TGTGCCAGCAGTTTCGGGGACATTTACGAGCAGTACTTC. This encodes CASSFGDIYEQYF.

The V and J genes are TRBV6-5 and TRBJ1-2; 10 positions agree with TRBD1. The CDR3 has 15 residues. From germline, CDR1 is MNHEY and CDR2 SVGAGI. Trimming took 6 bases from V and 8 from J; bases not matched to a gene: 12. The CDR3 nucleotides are TGTGCCAGCAGGACGCCGACAGGGGGCCGCTTCGGCTACACCTTC. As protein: CASRTPTGGRFGYTF.

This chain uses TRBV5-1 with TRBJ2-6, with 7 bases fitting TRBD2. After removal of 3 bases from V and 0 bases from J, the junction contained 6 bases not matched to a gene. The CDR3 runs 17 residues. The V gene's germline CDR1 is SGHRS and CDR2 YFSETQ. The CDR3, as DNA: TGCGCCAGCAGCTCGGGGGGAACAGCCTCTGGGGCCAACGTCCTGACTTTC. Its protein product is CASSSGGTASGANVLTF.

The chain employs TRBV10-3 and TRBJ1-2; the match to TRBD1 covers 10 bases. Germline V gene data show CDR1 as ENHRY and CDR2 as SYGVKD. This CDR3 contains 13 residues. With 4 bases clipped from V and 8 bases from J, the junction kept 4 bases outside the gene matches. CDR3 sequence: CAISGQGADGYTF. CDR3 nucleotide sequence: TGTGCCATCAGTGGACAGGGGGCGGACGGCTACACCTTC.

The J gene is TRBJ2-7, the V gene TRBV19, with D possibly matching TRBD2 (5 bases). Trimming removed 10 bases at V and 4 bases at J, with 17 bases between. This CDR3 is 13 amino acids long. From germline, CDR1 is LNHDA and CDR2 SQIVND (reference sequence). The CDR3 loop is CATGGGLIYEQYF. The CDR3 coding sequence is TGTGCCACAGGTGGCGGACTTATTTACGAGCAGTACTTC.

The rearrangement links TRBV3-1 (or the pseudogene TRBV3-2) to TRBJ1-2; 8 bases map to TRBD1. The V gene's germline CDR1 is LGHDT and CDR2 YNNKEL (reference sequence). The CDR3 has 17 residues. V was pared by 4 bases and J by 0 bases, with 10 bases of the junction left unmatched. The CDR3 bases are TGTGCCAGCAGCCTAAGTGGGACAGGATTAGCTAACTATGGCTACACCTTC. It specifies CASSLSGTGLANYGYTF.

CDR3 residues: CASSVLTQGRFFTF. In DNA, the CDR3 is TGTGCCAGCAGCGTCCTTACGCAGGGTCGGTTTTTCACCTTC. The chain uses TRBV7-2 and TRBJ1-2, with D perhaps matching TRBD1 (5 bases). The CDR3 length is 14 residues. Germline CDR1 reads SGHTA; CDR2 reads FQGNSA. Deletions cut 5 bases from V and 13 bases from J, with 23 bases between.

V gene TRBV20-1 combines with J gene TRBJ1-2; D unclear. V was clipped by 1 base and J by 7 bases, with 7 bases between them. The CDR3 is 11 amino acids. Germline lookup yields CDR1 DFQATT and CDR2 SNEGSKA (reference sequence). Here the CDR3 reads CSARAVGGYTF. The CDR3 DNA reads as TGCAGTGCTAGAGCGGTTGGTGGCTACACCTTC.

The CDR3 DNA follows: TGTGCCAGCAGTTTATCGTGGAGCACCGGGGAGCTGTTTTTT. This translates into CASSLSWSTGELFF. The chain joins TRBV27 to TRBJ2-2, with D unclear. Germline values: CDR1 MNHEY, CDR2 SMNVEV (reference sequence). Trimming shortened V by 0 bases and J by 4 bases, and 6 bases separated the two germline ends. The CDR3 contains 14 residues.

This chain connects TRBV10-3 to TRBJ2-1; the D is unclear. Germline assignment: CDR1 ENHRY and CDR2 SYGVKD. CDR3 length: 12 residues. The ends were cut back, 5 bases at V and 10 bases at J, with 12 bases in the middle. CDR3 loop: CAISLGPPEQFF. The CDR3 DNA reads TGTGCCATCAGTCTGGGCCCTCCGGAGCAGTTCTTC.

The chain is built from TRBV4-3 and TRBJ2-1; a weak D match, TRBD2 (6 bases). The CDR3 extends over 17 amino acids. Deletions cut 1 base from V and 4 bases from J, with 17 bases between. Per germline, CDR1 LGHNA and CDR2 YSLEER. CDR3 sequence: CASSQAGAGGSYNEQFF. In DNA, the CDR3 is TGCGCCAGCAGCCAAGCCGGGGCAGGAGGGAGTTACAATGAGCAGTTCTTC.

The CDR3 loop is CASRYGTGGSVREKLFF. The CDR3, as DNA: TGTGCCAGCAGATACGGGACAGGGGGATCGGTGAGGGAAAAACTGTTTTTT. This sequence joins TRBV11-2 and TRBJ1-4; TRBD1 aligns across 11 bases. This CDR3 has 17 amino acids. Trimming cost V 6 bases and J 8 bases; bases outside gene matches: 14. CDR1 and CDR2 from the germline V gene are SGHAT and FQNNGV.

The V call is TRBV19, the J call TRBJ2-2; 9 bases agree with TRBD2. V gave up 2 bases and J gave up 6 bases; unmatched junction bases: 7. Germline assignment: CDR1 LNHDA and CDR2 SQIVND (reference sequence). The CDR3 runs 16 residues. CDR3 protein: CASSILPGLAAGELFF. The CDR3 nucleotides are TGTGCCAGTAGTATATTACCGGGACTAGCTGCCGGGGAGCTGTTTTTT. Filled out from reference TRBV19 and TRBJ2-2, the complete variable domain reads DGGITQSPKYLFRKEGQNVTLSCEQNLNHDAMYWYRQDPGQGLRLIYYSQIVNDFQKGDIAEGYSVSREKKESFPLTVTSAQKNPTAFYLCASSILPGLAAGELFFGEGSRLTVL.

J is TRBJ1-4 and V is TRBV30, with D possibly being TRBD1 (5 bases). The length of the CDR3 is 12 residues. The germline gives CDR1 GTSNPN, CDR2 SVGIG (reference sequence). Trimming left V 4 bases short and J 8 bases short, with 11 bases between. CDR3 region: CAWNGGSEKLFF. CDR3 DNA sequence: TGTGCCTGGAACGGGGGAAGCGAAAAACTGTTTTTT.

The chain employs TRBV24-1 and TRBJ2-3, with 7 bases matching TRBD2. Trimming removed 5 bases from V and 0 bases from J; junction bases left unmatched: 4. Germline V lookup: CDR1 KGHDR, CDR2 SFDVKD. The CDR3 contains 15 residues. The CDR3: CATSVGSGSTDTQYF. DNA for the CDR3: TGTGCCACCAGTGTGGGTAGCGGGAGCACAGATACGCAGTATTTT.

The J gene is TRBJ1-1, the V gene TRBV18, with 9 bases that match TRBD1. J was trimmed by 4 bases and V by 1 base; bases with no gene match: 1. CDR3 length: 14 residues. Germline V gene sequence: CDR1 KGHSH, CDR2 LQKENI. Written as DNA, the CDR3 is TGTGCCAGCTCACCACTGACAGGGGGCACTGAAGCTTTCTTT. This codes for CASSPLTGGTEAFF.

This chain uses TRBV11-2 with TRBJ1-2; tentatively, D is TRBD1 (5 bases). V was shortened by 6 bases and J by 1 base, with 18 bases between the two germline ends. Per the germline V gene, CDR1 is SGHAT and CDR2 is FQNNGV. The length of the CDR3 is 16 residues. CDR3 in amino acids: CASSSPGGRGNYGYTF. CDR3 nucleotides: TGTGCCAGCAGTTCCCCTGGAGGGAGGGGTAACTATGGCTACACCTTC.

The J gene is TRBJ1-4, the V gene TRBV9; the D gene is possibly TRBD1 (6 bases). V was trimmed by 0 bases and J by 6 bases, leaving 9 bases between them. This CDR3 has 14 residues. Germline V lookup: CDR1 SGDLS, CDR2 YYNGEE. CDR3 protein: CASSVAKGDEKLFF. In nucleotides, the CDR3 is TGTGCCAGCAGCGTAGCGAAGGGGGATGAAAAACTGTTTTTT.

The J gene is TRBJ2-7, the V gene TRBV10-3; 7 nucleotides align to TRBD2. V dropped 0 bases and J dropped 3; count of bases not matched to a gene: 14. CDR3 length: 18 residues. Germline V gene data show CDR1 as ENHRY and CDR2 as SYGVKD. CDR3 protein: CAISESRAPGGSLYEQYF. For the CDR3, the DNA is TGTGCCATCAGTGAGTCGAGGGCCCCCGGCGGGAGTCTCTACGAGCAGTACTTC.

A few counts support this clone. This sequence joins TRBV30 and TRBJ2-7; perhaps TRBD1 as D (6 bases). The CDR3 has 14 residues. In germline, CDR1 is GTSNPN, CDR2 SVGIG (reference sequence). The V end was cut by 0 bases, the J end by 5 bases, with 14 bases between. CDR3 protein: CAWSVNRVRDEQYF. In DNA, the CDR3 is TGTGCCTGGAGTGTCAACAGGGTCAGGGACGAGCAGTACTTC.

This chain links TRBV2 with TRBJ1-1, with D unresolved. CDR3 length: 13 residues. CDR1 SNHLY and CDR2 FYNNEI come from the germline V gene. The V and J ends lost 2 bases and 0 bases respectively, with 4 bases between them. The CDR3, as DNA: TGTGCCAGCAGTGAAAACATGAACACTGAAGCTTTCTTT. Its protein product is CASSENMNTEAFF.

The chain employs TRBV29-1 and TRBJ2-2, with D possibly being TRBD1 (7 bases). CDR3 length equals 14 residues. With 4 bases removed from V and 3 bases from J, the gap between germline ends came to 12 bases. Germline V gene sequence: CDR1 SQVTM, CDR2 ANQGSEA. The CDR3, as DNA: TGCAGCGTTGGACAGGGACTTTACACCGGGGAGCTGTTTTTT. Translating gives CSVGQGLYTGELFF.

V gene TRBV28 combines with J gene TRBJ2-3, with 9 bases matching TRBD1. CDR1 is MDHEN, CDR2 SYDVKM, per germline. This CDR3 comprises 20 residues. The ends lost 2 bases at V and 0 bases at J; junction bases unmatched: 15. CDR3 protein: CASSLRRSRTGAISTDTQYF. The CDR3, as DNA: TGTGCCAGCAGTTTAAGGCGCAGTCGGACAGGGGCGATTAGCACAGATACGCAGTATTTT. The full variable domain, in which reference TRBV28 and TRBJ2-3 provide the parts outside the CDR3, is DVKVTQSSRYLVKRTGEKVFLECVQDMDHENMFWYRQDPGLGLRLIYFSYDVKMKEKGDIPEGYSVSREKKERFSLILESASTNQTSMYLCASSLRRSRTGAISTDTQYFGPGTRLTVL.

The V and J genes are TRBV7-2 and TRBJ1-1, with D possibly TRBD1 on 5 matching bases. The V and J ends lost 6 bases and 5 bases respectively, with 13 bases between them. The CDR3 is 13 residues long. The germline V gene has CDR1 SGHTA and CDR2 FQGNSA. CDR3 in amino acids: CASRSIGATEAFF. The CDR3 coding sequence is TGTGCCAGCAGATCCATTGGGGCAACTGAAGCTTTCTTT.